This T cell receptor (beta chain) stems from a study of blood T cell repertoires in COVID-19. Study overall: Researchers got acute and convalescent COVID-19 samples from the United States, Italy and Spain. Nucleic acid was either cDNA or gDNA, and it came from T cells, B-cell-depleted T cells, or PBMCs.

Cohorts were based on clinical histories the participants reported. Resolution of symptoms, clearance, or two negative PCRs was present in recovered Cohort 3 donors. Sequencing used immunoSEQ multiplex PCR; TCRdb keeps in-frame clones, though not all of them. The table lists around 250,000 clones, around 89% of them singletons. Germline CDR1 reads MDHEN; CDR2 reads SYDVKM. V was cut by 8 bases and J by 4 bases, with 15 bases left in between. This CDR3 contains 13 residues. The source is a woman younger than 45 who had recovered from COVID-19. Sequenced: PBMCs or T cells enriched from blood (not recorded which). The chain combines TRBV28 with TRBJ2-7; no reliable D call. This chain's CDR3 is CASGGLSPYEQYF. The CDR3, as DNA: TGTGCCAGCGGTGGGCTTTCGCCTTACGAGCAGTACTTC.